This TCR beta chain is from a study of CD8+CD57+ T cells in acquired aplastic anemia. Study overall: Average DNA yield from sorted CD4+ and CD8+ cells was about 3 ug. Study outcomes and limitations: CD8+ Simpson's diversity showed no significant patient-control difference.

Researchers used genomic DNA as the template to profile TCR beta VDJ and CDR3. Each CDR3 protein is one row after TCRdb ran MiXCR on the reads. The sample holds roughly 50,000 distinct CDR3 sequences, approximately 72% seen once. A word on this clonotype: What it binds is unknown.

Germline CDR1 reads SGHAT; CDR2 reads FQNNGV. The CDR3 totals 16 residues. Trimming removed 9 bases from V and 8 bases from J; junction bases left unmatched: 15. This TCR was recovered from a human donor in good health, serving as a control. Sequencing input: sorted CD4+, CD8+, or CD8+CD57+ T cells (not recorded which) from PBMCs. The chain joins TRBV11-2 to TRBJ1-6; 8 bases fit TRBD1. The CDR3 sequence is CASSTRDRGNHSPLHF. In DNA form, the CDR3 reads TGTGCCAGTAGTACTAGAGACAGGGGAAACCATTCACCCCTCCACTTT.